Listed here is a single T cell receptor (beta chain). Via MiXCR, TCRdb re-called the RACE reads, giving one row per CDR3 protein. The repertoire holds nearly 350,000 distinct CDR3 sequences, approximately 6.3% seen once, with 8% to 9% in the top ten. The data stem from a study of human T cells and chemical hapten exposure. The CDR3 loop spans 13 amino acids. Trimming removed 4 bases at V and 0 bases at J, with 8 bases between. Germline CDR1 DFQATT, CDR2 SNEGSKA (reference sequence). The time point here: patch test 1, 2 weeks after DPC sensitization. The treatment: therapeutic diphenylcyclopropenone sensitization with weekly scalp DPC. Blood was collected ahead of every patch test applied.

The sample was whole blood, taken in connection with sensitization to the hapten diphenylcyclopropenone (DPC). The TCR originated in a woman aged 18-29 years with alopecia areata. Some clones in this sample may be carry-over from other donors' samples. The rearrangement links TRBV20-1 to TRBJ2-3, with D hard to call. The CDR3 reads CSAKLYSTDTQYF. For the CDR3, the DNA is TGCAGTGCTAAATTATATAGCACAGATACGCAGTATTTT.